These 30 T cell receptor beta chains were all obtained from the same sample, sequenced in a study of shared clonotypes between healthy human individuals. Cells designated naive CD8 were CD45RO-negative and were positively selected for CCR7, with terminally differentiated effector memory CD45RA+ cells excluded. The protocol was immunoSEQ multiplex PCR, while the TCRdb copy is restricted to in-frame clones and leaves out a portion. The sample has some 2.1 million clones, about 95% seen once. Sequencing input: naive CD8+ T cells sorted from blood. All receptors derive from a man younger than 35 in good health.

This chain joins TRBV2 and TRBJ2-7; 8 nucleotides match TRBD1. Germline CDR1 and CDR2: SNHLY and FYNNEI. The V segment lost 8 bases and the J segment 1 base; nucleotides outside the gene matches: 7. The CDR3 runs 14 residues. The CDR3 loop is CASQWTGHSYEQYF. The CDR3 DNA reads TGTGCCAGCCAATGGACAGGGCATTCCTACGAGCAGTACTTC. Filled out from reference TRBV2 and TRBJ2-7, the complete variable domain reads EPEVTQTPSHQVTQMGQEVILRCVPISNHLYFYWYRQILGQKVEFLVSFYNNEISEKSEIFDDQFSVERPDGSNFTLKIRSTKLEDSAMYFCASQWTGHSYEQYFGPGTRLTVT.

The rearrangement joins TRBV6-1 to TRBJ2-4; no clear D gene. Deletions cut 10 bases from V and 0 bases from J, with 10 bases between. The CDR3 has 13 amino acids. The germline V gene encodes CDR1 MNHNS and CDR2 SASEGT. CDR3 DNA: TGTGCCACCAAAGGGTTAGCCAAAAACATTCAGTACTTC. It encodes CATKGLAKNIQYF.

In its sample, this clone was seen once. The rearrangement uses TRBV6-1 and TRBJ2-7, with TRBD2 matching 8 bases. This CDR3 comprises 15 residues. With V trimmed by 7 bases and J by 4 bases, 12 bases remained unmatched. Germline CDR1 reads MNHNS; CDR2 reads SASEGT. In DNA, the CDR3 is TGTGCCAGCATCGGACGGGAGGGCCTTGTGTACGAGCAGTACTTC. This codes for CASIGREGLVYEQYF.

This sequence joins TRBV10-3 and TRBJ2-1; 9 bases agree with TRBD2. Germline V gene sequence: CDR1 ENHRY, CDR2 SYGVKD. J lost 8 bases, V lost 5 bases, and 10 bases had no gene match. The CDR3 totals 15 residues. CDR3 sequence (DNA): TGTGCCATCAGTTCCGGGACTAGCACTTCCGATGAGCAGTTCTTC. This gives the protein CAISSGTSTSDEQFF.

This chain connects TRBV4-2 to TRBJ1-2, with 7 bases lining up with TRBD1. The ends lost 0 bases at V and 5 bases at J; junction bases unmatched: 3. CDR1 is LGHNA and CDR2 is YNFKEQ in the germline V gene. The CDR3 covers 14 residues. The DNA for the CDR3 is TGTGCCAGCAGCCAAGATGGGACAGCATATGGCTACACCTTC. This encodes CASSQDGTAYGYTF.

J is TRBJ1-5 and V is TRBV2, with a weak D call TRBD1 (5 bases). This CDR3 has 15 amino acids. Germline CDR1 and CDR2: SNHLY and FYNNEI. Between the trimmed V and J ends, which lost 6 bases and 0 bases, there was a span of 12 bases. CDR3 sequence reads: CASRRWDGSNQPQHF. The CDR3 DNA follows: TGTGCCAGCAGGAGGTGGGACGGTAGCAATCAGCCCCAGCATTTT.

The rearrangement uses TRBV4-3 and TRBJ2-5; D may be TRBD2 (5 bases). The CDR3 contains 14 residues. Per germline, CDR1 LGHNA and CDR2 YSLEER. The ends were cut back, 5 bases at V and 2 bases at J, with 12 bases in the middle. The CDR3 loop reads CASSSDWEQETQYF. The CDR3 DNA reads TGCGCCAGCAGCTCGGACTGGGAACAAGAGACCCAGTACTTC.

This chain links TRBV6-6 with TRBJ2-5; TRBD2 aligns across 7 bases. The junction had 10 bases not matched to a gene; V was cut back by 5 bases and J by 4 bases. The V gene's germline CDR1 is MNHNY and CDR2 SVGAGI (reference sequence). There are 15 residues in the CDR3. Here the CDR3 reads CASSLLVIAGETQYF. The CDR3 DNA reads TGTGCCAGCAGTCTTTTGGTGATAGCGGGAGAGACCCAGTACTTC.

The CDR3 DNA is TGTGCCAGCACCGAATTCGGCGGTAGCACAGATACGCAGTATTTT. Protein product: CASTEFGGSTDTQYF. The chain couples TRBV2 to TRBJ2-3; D call uncertain. The V and J ends lost 7 bases and 0 bases respectively, with 14 bases between them. The CDR3 loop spans 15 amino acids. CDR1 is SNHLY, CDR2 FYNNEI, per germline.

The genes are TRBV28 and TRBJ2-7; D gene ambiguous. In germline, CDR1 is MDHEN, CDR2 SYDVKM. The CDR3 totals 12 residues. Trimming took off 0 bases at V and 5 bases at J, with 5 bases between the two ends. CDR3 sequence: CASSLWPDEQYF. The DNA for the CDR3 is TGTGCCAGCAGTTTATGGCCTGACGAGCAGTACTTC.

The rearrangement links TRBV27 to TRBJ1-5; a weak D match, TRBD1 (5 bases). V gave up 4 bases and J gave up 7 bases, with 20 bases separating them. The germline CDR1 and CDR2 sequences are MNHEY and SMNVEV (reference sequence). The CDR3 is 16 residues long. CDR3 sequence reads: CASSSLTGTSRQPQHF. CDR3 DNA: TGTGCCAGCAGTTCCCTAACAGGAACCTCCAGGCAGCCCCAGCATTTT.

Worth noting for this clone: Other nucleotide sequences from this sample produce the same CDR3. This rearrangement joins TRBV27 to TRBJ2-7; 7 bases agree with TRBD2. Per the germline V gene, CDR1 is MNHEY and CDR2 is SMNVEV (reference sequence). Losses at the gene ends were 6 bases for V and 0 bases for J; bases not matched to a gene: 5. This CDR3 is built from 14 residues. CDR3 loop: CASRTGGSSYEQYF. The CDR3 DNA follows: TGTGCCAGCAGGACGGGGGGTAGCTCCTACGAGCAGTACTTC.

The chain is built from TRBV5-6 and TRBJ1-2, with D uncertain. Per germline, CDR1 SGHDT and CDR2 YYEEEE. Trimming took off 4 bases at V and 10 bases at J, with 17 bases between the two ends. This CDR3 has 13 residues. This CDR3 is CASSPGTLDVYTF. Written as DNA, the CDR3 is TGTGCCAGCAGCCCCGGAACCCTGGATGTCTACACCTTC.

This chain connects TRBV6-6 to TRBJ2-7; D is undetermined. Germline V gene data show CDR1 as MNHNY and CDR2 as SVGAGI (reference sequence). Trimming left V 6 bases short and J 4 bases short, with 16 bases between. CDR3 length: 14 amino acids. CDR3 coding DNA: TGTGCCAGCAGGCTCGAGGCCCGATTTTACGAGCAGTACTTC. Its protein is CASRLEARFYEQYF.

This sequence joins TRBV28 and TRBJ2-7; TRBD2 matches 8 bases. CDR1 is MDHEN and CDR2 is SYDVKM in the germline V gene. V dropped 8 bases and J dropped 6; count of bases not matched to a gene: 12. The length of the CDR3 is 14 residues. CDR3 region: CASSGAGALFEQYF. The CDR3 nucleotides read TGTGCCAGCTCAGGAGCGGGGGCACTTTTCGAGCAGTACTTC.

The chain combines TRBV7-9 with TRBJ2-7; tentative D call: TRBD1 (5 bases). This CDR3 has 14 residues. Deletions cut 2 bases from V and 2 bases from J, with 10 bases between. Germline-derived CDR1 and CDR2 are SEHNR and FQNEAQ (reference sequence). The CDR3 sequence is CASSLNQGTYEQYF. The CDR3 nucleotides read TGTGCCAGCAGCTTAAATCAGGGAACCTACGAGCAGTACTTC.

This chain links TRBV5-8 with TRBJ2-2; D tentatively fits TRBD1 or TRBD2 (5 bases each). Germline V gives CDR1 SGHTS, CDR2 YDEGEE. The CDR3 is 14 residues long. With 3 bases removed from V and 7 bases from J, the gap between germline ends came to 13 bases. The CDR3 region is CASSSSRDVGELFF. The CDR3 nucleotides read TGTGCCAGCAGCTCGTCCCGGGACGTCGGGGAGCTGTTTTTT. The whole variable domain, filled in from reference TRBV5-8 and TRBJ2-2, reads EAGVTQSPTHLIKTRGQQATLRCSPISGHTSVYWYQQALGLGLQFLLWYDEGEERNRGNFPPRFSGRQFPNYSSELNVNALELEDSALYLCASSSSRDVGELFFGEGSRLTVL.

In regard to this clone: Other DNA sequences in this specimen translate into the identical CDR3. CDR3 in amino acids: CASSYGTGGEQYF. CDR3 in DNA: TGTGCCAGCAGCTACGGGACAGGTGGCGAGCAGTACTTC. The chain couples TRBV6-5 to TRBJ2-7, with 8 bases lining up with TRBD1. V was pared by 6 bases and J by 6 bases, with 7 bases of the junction left unmatched. Germline V lookup: CDR1 MNHEY, CDR2 SVGAGI. This CDR3 region has 13 residues.

The chain couples TRBV7-9 to TRBJ2-5; D might be TRBD1 or TRBD2, each matching 6 bases. The germline CDR1 and CDR2 sequences are SEHNR and FQNEAQ (reference sequence). The CDR3 covers 16 residues. The ends were cut back, 1 base at V and 1 base at J, with 13 bases in the middle. Here the CDR3 reads CASSLVGGTLQETQYF. CDR3 DNA: TGTGCCAGCAGCTTAGTAGGAGGGACACTCCAAGAGACCCAGTACTTC.

This clone is a singleton in its sample. The chain employs TRBV2 and TRBJ1-5, with TRBD1 matching over 7 bases. CDR1 is SNHLY, CDR2 FYNNEI, per germline. CDR3 size: 16 residues. Germline trimming cut 2 bases from V and 0 bases from J; bases unmatched to any gene: 4. DNA of the CDR3: TGTGCCAGCAGTGAAAAGAGGGGGCATAGCAATCAGCCCCAGCATTTT. It translates to CASSEKRGHSNQPQHF.

V gene TRBV28 combines with J gene TRBJ2-3; no clear D gene. V shed 3 bases and J shed 6 bases, with 19 bases lying between them. The CDR3 consists of 16 residues. The V gene's germline CDR1 is MDHEN and CDR2 SYDVKM. CDR3 nucleotide sequence: TGTGCCAGCAGTTTTTCCAGGCCTCCGGAGTGGGATACGCAGTATTTT. It translates to CASSFSRPPEWDTQYF.

This chain links TRBV5-1 with TRBJ2-7; 7 positions match TRBD1. V lost 4 bases to trimming and J lost 8 bases; unmatched junction nucleotides: 12. Looked up from germline, CDR1 is SGHRS and CDR2 is YFSETQ. This CDR3 has 14 amino acids. CDR3 in amino acids: CASSTSGTDNQQYF. CDR3 bases: TGCGCCAGCAGCACGTCCGGGACAGACAATCAGCAGTACTTC.

The gene calls are TRBV25-1 and TRBJ2-7, with a possible D match to TRBD1 (6 bases). V lost 5 bases to trimming and J lost 4 bases, with 18 bases between them. Germline CDR1 MGHDK, CDR2 SYGVNS. The CDR3 totals 15 residues. The CDR3 DNA reads TGTGCCAGCAGTCCCTCTACAGGGATCGTGTACGAGCAGTACTTC. This codes for CASSPSTGIVYEQYF.

The chain couples TRBV2 to TRBJ1-1, with 7 positions matching TRBD1. This CDR3 contains 16 residues. With V trimmed by 4 bases and J by 7 bases, 15 bases remained unmatched. Germline V gene lookup returns CDR1 SNHLY and CDR2 FYNNEI. CDR3 bases: TGTGCCAGCAGTGGCCATGGAAGGACAGGCCTAATTGAAGCTTTCTTT. Its protein is CASSGHGRTGLIEAFF.

A note on this clone: Other DNA sequences of this sample code for an identical CDR3. This chain links TRBV30 with TRBJ2-7, with D perhaps matching TRBD1 or TRBD2 (5 bases each). V was shortened by 1 base and J by 0 bases, with 7 bases between the two germline ends. This CDR3 region has 13 residues. The germline CDR1 and CDR2 sequences are GTSNPN and SVGIG (reference sequence). This chain's CDR3 is CAWSGDVSYEQYF. The CDR3 DNA is TGTGCCTGGAGTGGGGACGTCTCCTACGAGCAGTACTTC.

As regards this clone: Other DNA variants within this sample encode the same CDR3. This chain uses TRBV19 with TRBJ1-2; no clear D gene. V was cut by 3 bases and J by 4 bases, with 12 bases left in between. CDR3 length: 14 amino acids. The V gene's germline CDR1 is LNHDA and CDR2 SQIVND (reference sequence). CDR3 bases: TGTGCCAGTAGTATTCCGGGTTGGGGCTATGGCTACACCTTC. Its protein product is CASSIPGWGYGYTF.

The chain uses TRBV10-3 and TRBJ1-4; TRBD1 might be the D (6 bases). Trimming took off 10 bases at V and 4 bases at J, with 10 bases between the two ends. The germline gives CDR1 ENHRY, CDR2 SYGVKD. The CDR3 has 12 amino acids. The CDR3, as DNA: TGTGCCACCAGGGGAAATAATGAAAAACTGTTTTTT. Residues: CATRGNNEKLFF.

This chain links TRBV7-9 with TRBJ2-1; D is ambiguous. The CDR3 extends over 12 amino acids. The V end was cut by 4 bases, the J end by 8 bases, with 9 bases between. The germline CDR1 and CDR2 sequences are SEHNR and FQNEAQ (reference sequence). The CDR3 here is CASSSLLDEQFF. In DNA form, the CDR3 reads TGTGCCAGCAGCTCTCTTTTGGATGAGCAGTTCTTC.

The V and J genes are TRBV9 and TRBJ1-6; D is possibly TRBD1 (5 bases). The germline V gene encodes CDR1 SGDLS and CDR2 YYNGEE. This CDR3 comprises 16 residues. Trimming pared 0 bases from V and 4 bases from J, leaving 11 bases between. DNA for the CDR3: TGTGCCAGCAGCGTAGGTAGTGGGGGATATAATTCACCCCTCCACTTT. This codes for CASSVGSGGYNSPLHF.

The rearrangement joins TRBV19 to TRBJ1-5, with 7 bases that match TRBD1. The CDR3 runs to 14 residues. Germline V gene lookup returns CDR1 LNHDA and CDR2 SQIVND (reference sequence). The V segment lost 4 bases and the J segment 7 bases; nucleotides outside the gene matches: 7. The CDR3 DNA reads TGTGCCAGTAGTAGCCAACAGGGGACCCAGCCCCAGCATTTT. It is translated as CASSSQQGTQPQHF.